A selection of T cell receptor beta chains follows, all from one sample in a study of T cells expressing NK-cell markers. TCRdb re-called the 5' RACE reads and shows each CDR3 protein once, DNA omitted. Its listing shows about 400,000 distinct CDR3 sequences. Sequenced sample: blood T cells: a sorted CD56 or NKG2C T cell subset, CD4+ or CD8+ T cells, or bulk PBMC T cells (not recorded which). The source of these receptors is a woman aged 50 to 60 in good health. CDR3s include the opening cysteine and the closing phenylalanine or tryptophan. The order of the fields is V gene, J gene, CDR3 protein.

v_gene: TRBV14; j_gene: TRBJ2-3; CDR3aa: CASSQRRLTDTQYF
v_gene: TRBV27; j_gene: TRBJ2-3; CDR3aa: CASNQVPLYTDTQYF
v_gene: TRBV5-1; j_gene: TRBJ2-2; CDR3aa: CASSPRPQGLANTGELFF
v_gene: TRBV20-1; j_gene: TRBJ2-1; CDR3aa: CSVKSVANEQFF
v_gene: TRBV30; j_gene: TRBJ1-2; CDR3aa: CAWTRATGYTF
v_gene: TRBV19; j_gene: TRBJ1-2; CDR3aa: CASSPTGLAYGYTF
v_gene: TRBV11-3; j_gene: TRBJ1-2; CDR3aa: CASSLSGTGYGYTF
v_gene: TRBV5-6; j_gene: TRBJ2-7; CDR3aa: CASSSETSSYEQYF
v_gene: TRBV12-3/TRBV12-4; j_gene: TRBJ2-3; CDR3aa: CASSFTASGDPTDTQYF
v_gene: TRBV7-2; j_gene: TRBJ2-1; CDR3aa: CASSDLGGAYNEQFF
v_gene: TRBV5-1; j_gene: TRBJ2-1; CDR3aa: CASSSTSGGYSEQFF
v_gene: TRBV6-5; j_gene: TRBJ2-2; CDR3aa: CASSYGVLGSGELFF
v_gene: TRBV7-9; j_gene: TRBJ1-2; CDR3aa: CASSPLWGENGYTF
v_gene: TRBV12-3/TRBV12-4; j_gene: TRBJ1-5; CDR3aa: CASSSARAQHF
v_gene: TRBV12-5; j_gene: TRBJ2-1; CDR3aa: CASGSPTSGVSYNEQFF
v_gene: TRBV7-3; j_gene: TRBJ2-5; CDR3aa: CASSPTGAGGFQETQYF
v_gene: TRBV6-1; j_gene: TRBJ2-2; CDR3aa: CASSEGSTGELFF
v_gene: TRBV29-1; j_gene: TRBJ2-3; CDR3aa: CSVVGVGWEGTDTQYF
v_gene: TRBV12-3/TRBV12-4; j_gene: TRBJ2-2; CDR3aa: CASSSGTRSPGELFF
v_gene: TRBV4-1; j_gene: TRBJ1-1; CDR3aa: CASKIWAGQVRDTEAFF
v_gene: TRBV28; j_gene: TRBJ2-3; CDR3aa: CASSPGLNTQYF